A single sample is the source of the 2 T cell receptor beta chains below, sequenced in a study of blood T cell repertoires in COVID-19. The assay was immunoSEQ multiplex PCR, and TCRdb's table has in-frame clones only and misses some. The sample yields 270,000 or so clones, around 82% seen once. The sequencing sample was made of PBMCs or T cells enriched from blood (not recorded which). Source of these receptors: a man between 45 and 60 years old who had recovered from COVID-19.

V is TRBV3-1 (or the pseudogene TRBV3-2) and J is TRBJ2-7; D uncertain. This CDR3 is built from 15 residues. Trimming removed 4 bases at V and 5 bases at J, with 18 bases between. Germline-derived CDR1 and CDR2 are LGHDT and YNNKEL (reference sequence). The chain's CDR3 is CASSPKYRSGHEQYF. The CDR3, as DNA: TGTGCCAGCAGCCCCAAATACCGGTCTGGGCACGAGCAGTACTTC.

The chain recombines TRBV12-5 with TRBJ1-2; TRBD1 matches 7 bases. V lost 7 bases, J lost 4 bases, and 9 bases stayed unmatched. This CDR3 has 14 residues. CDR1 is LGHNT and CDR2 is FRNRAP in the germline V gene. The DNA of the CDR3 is TGTGCTAGTGCCCCCATAGGGGGCCCCTATGGCTACACCTTC. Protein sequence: CASAPIGGPYGYTF.